This is a list of T cell receptor beta chains from one sample in a study of radiation and T cells in renal cell carcinoma. Sequencing used immunoSEQ multiplex PCR; TCRdb keeps in-frame clones, though not all of them. The table has 130,000 to 150,000 clones, 75% to 90% seen once. Sequenced here: blood, sampled from a patient whose treatment included radiotherapy and nephrectomy. The receptors come from a woman aged 45-65 years with renal cell carcinoma. CDR3s include the opening cysteine and the closing phenylalanine or tryptophan. D genes are given only for firm matches. The size field is filled for only some rows; it gives once, few, many or a size class.

TRBJ1-1 | NA | TRBV5-4 | TRBD1 | CASSYGQGITEAFF | TGTGCCAGCAGTTATGGACAGGGGATCACTGAAGCTTTCTTT
TRBJ1-5 | NA | TRBV9 | TRBD1 | CASSYSPGQNQPQHF | TGTGCCAGCAGCTACAGTCCGGGACAGAATCAGCCCCAGCATTTT
TRBJ1-3 | NA | TRBV15 | NA | CATSRDFVLGGSGNTIYF | TGTGCCACCAGCAGAGATTTTGTCCTTGGTGGGTCTGGAAACACCATATATTTT
TRBJ2-5 | NA | TRBV28 | NA | CASSLEVEETQYF | TGTGCCAGCAGTTTAGAAGTTGAAGAGACCCAGTACTTC
TRBJ2-7 | NA | TRBV21-1 | NA | CASSKARQAPFTYEQYF | TGTGCCAGCAGCAAAGCCCGACAGGCCCCCTTCACCTACGAGCAGTACTTC
TRBJ2-5 | NA | TRBV5-1 | TRBD2 | CASSPWERESGETQYF | TGCGCCAGCAGCCCTTGGGAGCGGGAGTCCGGGGAGACCCAGTACTTC
TRBJ1-1 | NA | TRBV6-4 | TRBD1 | CASRPTGSKWNTEAFF | TGTGCCAGCAGACCGACAGGGTCTAAATGGAACACTGAAGCTTTCTTT
TRBJ2-2 | NA | TRBV14 | NA | CASSQDLPRAGELFF | TGTGCCAGCAGCCAAGATTTACCTAGGGCCGGGGAGCTGTTTTTT
TRBJ2-5 | NA | TRBV6-1 | NA | CASSYVETQYF | TGTGCCAGCAGTTACGTGGAGACCCAGTACTTC
TRBJ2-2 | NA | TRBV7-3 | NA | CASSLNSVGAGELFF | TGTGCCAGCAGCTTAAACTCCGTGGGAGCCGGGGAGCTGTTTTTT
TRBJ2-5 | NA | TRBV27 | TRBD2 | CASSLTSAGTQYF | TGTGCCAGCAGTCTCACTAGCGCCGGGACCCAGTACTTC
TRBJ1-2 | once | TRBV18 | NA | CASSPDGPNYGYTF | TGTGCCAGCTCACCGGACGGACCTAACTATGGCTACACCTTC
TRBJ1-3 | NA | TRBV7-8 | NA | CASSPTRLTSGNTIYF | TGTGCCAGCAGCCCCACACGGCTGACCTCTGGAAACACCATATATTTT
TRBJ2-7 | NA | TRBV9 | TRBD1 | CASSATGTGGNEQYF | TGTGCCAGCAGCGCCACCGGGACAGGGGGCAACGAGCAGTACTTC
TRBJ2-5 | NA | TRBV5-1 | TRBD2 | CASSTSGSRETQYF | TGCGCCAGCAGCACGAGCGGGAGTCGGGAGACCCAGTACTTC
TRBJ2-1 | NA | TRBV7-3 | TRBD1 | CASSRGPQGSYNEQFF | TGTGCCAGCAGCAGGGGGCCCCAAGGATCTTACAATGAGCAGTTCTTC
TRBJ2-4 | NA | TRBV19 | NA | CASSIAPSDILAKNIQYF | TGTGCCAGTAGTATAGCTCCGTCTGATATCCTAGCCAAAAACATTCAGTACTTC
TRBJ2-7 | NA | TRBV5-4 | NA | CASSSRGTSYEQYF | TGTGCCAGCAGCTCACGGGGGACCTCCTACGAGCAGTACTTC
TRBJ2-1 | NA | TRBV9 | NA | CASSVEGRNEQFF | TGTGCCAGCAGCGTAGAGGGGCGGAATGAGCAGTTCTTC
TRBJ1-4 | few | TRBV5-1 | NA | CASSFGSNEKLFF | TGCGCCAGCAGCTTCGGGAGTAATGAAAAACTGTTTTTT
TRBJ1-1 | few | TRBV5-1 | NA | CASSPGLRQNQNTEAFF | TGCGCCAGCAGCCCAGGTCTAAGACAGAACCAAAACACTGAAGCTTTCTTT
TRBJ1-4 | NA | TRBV19 | NA | CASSPHGRRVFF | TGTGCCAGTAGCCCGCATGGCCGTCGGGTGTTTTTT
TRBJ2-3 | NA | TRBV5-1 | NA | CASSLDPSTDTQYF | TGCGCCAGCAGCTTGGACCCTAGCACAGATACGCAGTATTTT
TRBJ2-2 | NA | TRBV10-1 | TRBD2 | CATGTSYTGELFF | TGCGCCACCGGGACTAGCTATACCGGGGAGCTGTTTTTT
TRBJ2-1 | NA | TRBV19 | NA | CASSIGGLLYNEQFF | TGTGCCAGTAGTATAGGGGGGCTCCTCTACAATGAGCAGTTCTTC
TRBJ1-1 | NA | TRBV7-2 | NA | CASSPSQGRSTEAFF | TGTGCCAGCAGCCCGTCCCAGGGGAGGAGCACTGAAGCTTTCTTT
TRBJ1-2 | once | TRBV5-4 | NA | CASSGRGGQYYGYTF | TGTGCCAGCAGCGGACGGGGGGGGCAATACTATGGCTACACCTTC
TRBJ1-4 | few | TRBV28 | TRBD1 | CASSPTGGSTTNEKLFF | TGTGCCAGCAGCCCGACAGGGGGGAGTACGACTAATGAAAAACTGTTTTTT
TRBJ2-5 | once | TRBV13 | NA | CASSLLRGEETQYF | TGTGCCAGCAGCCTCCTCAGGGGTGAAGAGACCCAGTACTTC